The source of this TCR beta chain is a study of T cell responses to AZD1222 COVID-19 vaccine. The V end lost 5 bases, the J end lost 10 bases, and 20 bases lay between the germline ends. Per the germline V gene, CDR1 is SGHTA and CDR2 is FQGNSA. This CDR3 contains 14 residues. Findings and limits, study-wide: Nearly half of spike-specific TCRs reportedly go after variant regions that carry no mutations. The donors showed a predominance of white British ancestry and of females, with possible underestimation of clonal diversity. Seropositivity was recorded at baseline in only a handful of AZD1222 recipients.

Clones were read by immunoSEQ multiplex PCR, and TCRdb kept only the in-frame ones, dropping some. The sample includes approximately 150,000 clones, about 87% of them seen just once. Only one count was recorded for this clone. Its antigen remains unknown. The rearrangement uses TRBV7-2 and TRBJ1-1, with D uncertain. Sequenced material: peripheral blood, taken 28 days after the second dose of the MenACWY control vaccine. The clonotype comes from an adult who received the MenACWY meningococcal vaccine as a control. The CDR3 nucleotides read TGTGCCAGCAGCCCAACGACCTCGGGCCGGGTAGCTTTCTTT. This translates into CASSPTTSGRVAFF. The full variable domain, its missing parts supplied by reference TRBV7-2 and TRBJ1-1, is GAGVSQSPSNKVTEKGKDVELRCDPISGHTALYWYRQSLGQGLEFLIYFQGNSAPDKSGLPSDRFSAERTGGSVSTLTIQRTQQEDSAVYLCASSPTTSGRVAFFGQGTRLTVV.